Included here is one T cell receptor beta chain sequence, with context. Some clones are missing from TCRdb's copy, which holds only in-frame ones; the method was immunoSEQ multiplex PCR. The data show 2,500,000 or so clones, with roughly 93% seen just once and around 0.4% held by the top ten. This entry comes from a study of shared clonotypes between healthy human individuals. CDR3 length: 21 residues. Germline trimming cut 2 bases from V and 8 bases from J; bases unmatched to any gene: 27. In germline, CDR1 is SNHLY, CDR2 FYNNEI. The sequencing input was naive CD4+ T cells from PBMCs. As to subset: CD45RA+ positively selected. This sequence was found in a man younger than 35 in good health. Some clones in this sample may be carry-over from other donors' samples. This sequence joins TRBV2 and TRBJ2-4; 7 nucleotides line up with TRBD2. DNA of the CDR3: TGTGCCAGCAGTGAATCCCCAGTTCCTAGCGGTTTCCTTAGCCCGGGGTACATTCAGTACTTC. It translates to CASSESPVPSGFLSPGYIQYF.